The present T cell receptor (beta chain) was sequenced within a study of blood T cell repertoires in COVID-19. The method was immunoSEQ multiplex PCR; TCRdb's version includes in-frame clones alone and lacks a portion of them. This table holds over 250,000 clones, roughly 87% found once. The germline CDR1 and CDR2 sequences are SGDLS and YYNGEE. V lost 0 bases and J 6 bases, leaving 16 bases between the germline ends. The CDR3 extends over 16 amino acids. The V call is TRBV9, the J call TRBJ1-5; maybe TRBD1 (6 bases). The sample consisted of peripheral blood. This receptor was taken from a woman between 25 and 40 years old with acute or convalescent COVID-19. The CDR3 sequence: CASSVDGGASSQPQHF. CDR3 sequence (DNA): TGTGCCAGCAGCGTAGATGGGGGGGCTAGCTCTCAGCCCCAGCATTTT.